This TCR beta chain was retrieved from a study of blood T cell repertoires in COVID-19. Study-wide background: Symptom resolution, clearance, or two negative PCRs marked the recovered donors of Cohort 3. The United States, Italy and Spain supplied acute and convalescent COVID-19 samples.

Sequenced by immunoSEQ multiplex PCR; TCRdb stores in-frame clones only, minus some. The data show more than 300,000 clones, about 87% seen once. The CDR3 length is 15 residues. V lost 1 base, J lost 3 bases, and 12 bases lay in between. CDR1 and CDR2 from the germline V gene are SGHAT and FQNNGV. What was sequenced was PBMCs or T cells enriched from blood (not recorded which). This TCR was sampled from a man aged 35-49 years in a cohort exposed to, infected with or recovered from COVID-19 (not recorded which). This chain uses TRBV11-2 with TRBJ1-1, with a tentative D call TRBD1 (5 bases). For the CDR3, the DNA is TGTGCCAGCAGCTTAGTGGACTCGGGGGACACTGAAGCTTTCTTT. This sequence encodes CASSLVDSGDTEAFF.